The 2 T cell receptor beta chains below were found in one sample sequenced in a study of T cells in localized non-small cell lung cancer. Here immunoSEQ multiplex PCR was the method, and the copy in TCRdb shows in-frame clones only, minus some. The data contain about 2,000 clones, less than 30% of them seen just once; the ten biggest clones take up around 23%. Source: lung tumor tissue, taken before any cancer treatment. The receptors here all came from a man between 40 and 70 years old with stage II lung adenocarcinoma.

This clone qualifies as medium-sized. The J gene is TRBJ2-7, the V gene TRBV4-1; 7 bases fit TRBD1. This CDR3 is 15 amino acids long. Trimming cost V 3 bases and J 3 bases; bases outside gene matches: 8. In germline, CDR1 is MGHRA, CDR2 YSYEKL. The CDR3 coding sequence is TGCGCCAGCAGCCACTACCGGGACAGCTACTACGAGCAGTACTTC. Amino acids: CASSHYRDSYYEQYF.

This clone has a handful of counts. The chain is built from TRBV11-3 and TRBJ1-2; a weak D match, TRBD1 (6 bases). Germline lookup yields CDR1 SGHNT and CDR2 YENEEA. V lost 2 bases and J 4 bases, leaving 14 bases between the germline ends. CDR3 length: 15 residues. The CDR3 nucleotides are TGTGCCAGCAGCTTATTTGATACGGACAGCTATGGCTACACCTTC. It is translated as CASSLFDTDSYGYTF.